This TCR beta chain was sequenced for a study of blood T cell repertoires in COVID-19. Across the whole study: Collection of acute and convalescent COVID-19 samples took place in the United States, Italy and Spain. Nucleic acid was either cDNA or gDNA, and it came from T cells, B-cell-depleted T cells, or PBMCs.

The CDR3 has 14 amino acids. Germline V lookup: CDR1 MNHEY, CDR2 SVGAGI. Trimming at V came to 2 bases and at J to 8 bases, leaving 6 bases not matched to a gene. Authors' analysis steps: Reference gene primer amplification yielded estimated nucleated cell counts. This table comes from immunoSEQ multiplex PCR, and its TCRdb copy is limited to in-frame clones, with some not included. From that table come the V and J calls and clone size; the DNA was used to work out D and trimming. Found here are hundreds of thousands of clones, 85% of them singletons; the top ten hold roughly 7.8%. The sample comprised peripheral blood. J is TRBJ1-1 and V is TRBV6-5; 9 nucleotides line up with TRBD1. The origin of this receptor is a human donor in a cohort sampled during active COVID-19. The DNA for the CDR3 is TGTGCCAGCAGTTACGGACAGGGGAATCTGGAAGCTTTCTTT. It is translated as CASSYGQGNLEAFF.